This TCR beta chain was found in a study of glioma-infiltrating T cells (dated by TCRdb to 2016 to 2017). In the study overall: The low-grade gliomas were WHO grade II oligodendrogliomas or astrocytomas, while the glioblastomas were WHO grade IV tumors sampled at initial diagnosis rather than at recurrent diagnosis. Glioma patients received dexamethasone for six or fewer days before surgery. The sequencing target for blood libraries was roughly 4.5- to 11-fold coverage of about 960,000 peripheral T cells. The study sequenced TCR alpha- and beta-chain repertoires from glioma tissue, from non-neoplastic brain tissue and from matched peripheral blood mononuclear cells. Each tissue-infiltrating repertoire was compared with the same patient's peripheral blood repertoire to measure divergence between tissue and blood T-cell populations. Three low-grade glioma patients, fewer than 10 primary glioblastoma patients, and three non-glioma patients who contributed non-neoplastic brain tissue made up the paired cohort.

Surgical brain or tumor specimens were cryofrozen in liquid nitrogen immediately after resection, and peripheral blood cells were collected concurrently. Study-wide conclusions, independent of this receptor: The group comparisons were based on small numbers of patients: three non-neoplastic, three low-grade glioma and eight glioblastoma patients. Patients with low tissue-blood divergence were marked by a signature set of shared blood CDR3 motifs, and this signature set was depleted in highly divergent patients. In non-neoplastic patients, VJ-independent divergence between tissue and blood fell below expectation, whereas in all gliomas, and especially in low-grade gliomas, the divergence rose above expectation. Very few CDR3 sequences were shared between tissue and blood, attributed to high CDR3 diversity and limited sampling.

Points on this clonotype: What antigen it recognizes has not been identified. A much larger clone sits a single nucleotide away, making a read error possible.

From a lookup of the germline V gene (reference sequence), CDR1 and CDR2 are DFQATT and SNEGSKA. Counted from cysteine to phenylalanine, this CDR3 has 13 amino acids. Left in the record is the CDR3 DNA by itself, 39 bases read in frame from the first base. TCR alpha and beta CDR3 regions were amplified with the iRepertoire nested amplicon-rescue multiplex PCR (arm-PCR) platform from RNA. The input for one-step reverse transcription and amplification was roughly 100-450 ng of either tissue mRNA or PBMC total RNA. Following bead purification, Illumina adapters were added through a secondary multiplex PCR, and the libraries were then gel-purified between 200 and 400 bp. Demultiplexing relied on internal 6-nucleotide barcodes carried by the libraries. The libraries were sequenced on an Illumina MiSeq using 2x220 or 2x250 nucleotide paired-end reads. The authors' analysis ran thus. Paired reads were merged with FLASH 1.2.11 and aligned to the GRCh37 human genome with BWA-MEM before extracting TRA and TRB reads. For V and J assignment, an IMGT-derived reference of cassette sequences and CDR3 motifs that included pseudogenes was used. Reads were translated in three frames, and productive CDR3s were defined as those with a C...FGXG motif and no stop codons. Unique combinations of V-J cassette pair and CDR3 amino acid sequence were defined as clonotypes. Filtering of reads was based on Hamming distance, with the threshold set by the sequence error rate of each sample in mapped regions. TCRdb's own reprocessing of the public reads used fastp at Q25 and MiXCR and kept productive beta chains. Rows are unified per CDR3 protein, each entry keeping the most common DNA and genes. What appears here as the V and J calls and clone size reflects TCRdb's work, not the paper's. The sample has approximately 400,000 distinct CDR3 sequences on record, roughly 41% of them singletons. The ten most abundant clones make up around 12% of the sample.

Sequences were obtained from glioma tissue, nonneoplastic brain tissue, or PBMCs (not recorded which). The receptor was isolated from a human donor with low-grade glioma or glioblastoma, undergoing nonglioma brain surgery, or in good health (not recorded which). This receptor chain uses TRBV20-1 and TRBJ2-7; the D segment is perhaps TRBD1 or TRBD2, each sharing 5 matched bases. The CDR3 corresponds to CSALGDFPYEQHF. The DNA sequence follows: TGCAGTGCTCTGGGGGATTTTCCCTACGAGCAGCACTTC.